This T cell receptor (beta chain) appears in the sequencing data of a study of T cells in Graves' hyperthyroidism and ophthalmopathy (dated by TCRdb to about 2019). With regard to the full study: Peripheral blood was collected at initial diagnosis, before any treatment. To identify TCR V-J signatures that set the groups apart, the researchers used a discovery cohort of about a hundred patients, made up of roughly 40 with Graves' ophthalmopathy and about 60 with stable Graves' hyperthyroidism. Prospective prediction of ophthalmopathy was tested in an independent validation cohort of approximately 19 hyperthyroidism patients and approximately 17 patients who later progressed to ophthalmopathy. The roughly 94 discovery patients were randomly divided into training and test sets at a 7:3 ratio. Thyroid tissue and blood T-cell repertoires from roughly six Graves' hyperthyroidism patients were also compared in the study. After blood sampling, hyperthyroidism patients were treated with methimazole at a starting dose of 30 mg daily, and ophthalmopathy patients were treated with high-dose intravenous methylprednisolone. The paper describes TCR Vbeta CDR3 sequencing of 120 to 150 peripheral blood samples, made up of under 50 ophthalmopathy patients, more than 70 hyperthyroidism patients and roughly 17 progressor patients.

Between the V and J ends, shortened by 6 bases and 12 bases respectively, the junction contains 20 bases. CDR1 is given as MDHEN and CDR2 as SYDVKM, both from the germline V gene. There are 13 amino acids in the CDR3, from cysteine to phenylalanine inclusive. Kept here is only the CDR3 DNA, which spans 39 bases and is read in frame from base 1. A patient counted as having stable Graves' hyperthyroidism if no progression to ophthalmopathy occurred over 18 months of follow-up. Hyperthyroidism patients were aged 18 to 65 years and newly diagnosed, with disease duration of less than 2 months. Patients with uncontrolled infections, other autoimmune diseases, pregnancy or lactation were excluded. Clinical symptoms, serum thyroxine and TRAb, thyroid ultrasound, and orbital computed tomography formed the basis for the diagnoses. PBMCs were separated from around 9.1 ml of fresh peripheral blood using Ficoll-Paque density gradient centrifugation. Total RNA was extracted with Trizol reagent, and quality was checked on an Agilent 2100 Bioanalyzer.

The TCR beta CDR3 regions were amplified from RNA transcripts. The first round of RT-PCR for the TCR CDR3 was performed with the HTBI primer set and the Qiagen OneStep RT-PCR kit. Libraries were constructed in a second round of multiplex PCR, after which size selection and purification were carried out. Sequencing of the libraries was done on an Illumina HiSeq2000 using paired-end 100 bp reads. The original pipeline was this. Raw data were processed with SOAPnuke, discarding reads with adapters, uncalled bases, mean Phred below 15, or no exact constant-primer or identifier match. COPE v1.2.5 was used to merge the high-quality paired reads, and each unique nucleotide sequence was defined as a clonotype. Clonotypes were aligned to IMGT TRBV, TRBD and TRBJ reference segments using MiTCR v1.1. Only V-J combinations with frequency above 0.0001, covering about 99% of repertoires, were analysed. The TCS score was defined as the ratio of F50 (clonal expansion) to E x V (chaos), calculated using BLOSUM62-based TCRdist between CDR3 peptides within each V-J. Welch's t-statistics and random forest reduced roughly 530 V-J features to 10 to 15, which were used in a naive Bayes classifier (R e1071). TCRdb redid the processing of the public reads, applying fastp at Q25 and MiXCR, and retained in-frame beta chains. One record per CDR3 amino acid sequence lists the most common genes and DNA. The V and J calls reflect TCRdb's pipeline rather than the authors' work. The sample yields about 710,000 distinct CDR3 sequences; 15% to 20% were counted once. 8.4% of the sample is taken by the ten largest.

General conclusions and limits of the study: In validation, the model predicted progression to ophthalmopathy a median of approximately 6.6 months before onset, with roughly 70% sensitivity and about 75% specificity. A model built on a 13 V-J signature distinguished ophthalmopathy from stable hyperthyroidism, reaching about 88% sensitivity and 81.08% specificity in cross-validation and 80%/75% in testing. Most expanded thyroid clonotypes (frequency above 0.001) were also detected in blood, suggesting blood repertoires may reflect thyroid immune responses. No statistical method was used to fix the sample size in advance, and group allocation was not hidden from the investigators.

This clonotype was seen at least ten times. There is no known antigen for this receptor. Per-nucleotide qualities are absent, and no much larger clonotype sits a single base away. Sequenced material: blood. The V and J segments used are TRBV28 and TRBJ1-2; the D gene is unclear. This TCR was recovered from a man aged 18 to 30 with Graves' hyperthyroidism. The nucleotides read TGTGCCAGCAGATCTCAATGGGTTTGGGTCGACACCTTC. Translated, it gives CASRSQWVWVDTF.